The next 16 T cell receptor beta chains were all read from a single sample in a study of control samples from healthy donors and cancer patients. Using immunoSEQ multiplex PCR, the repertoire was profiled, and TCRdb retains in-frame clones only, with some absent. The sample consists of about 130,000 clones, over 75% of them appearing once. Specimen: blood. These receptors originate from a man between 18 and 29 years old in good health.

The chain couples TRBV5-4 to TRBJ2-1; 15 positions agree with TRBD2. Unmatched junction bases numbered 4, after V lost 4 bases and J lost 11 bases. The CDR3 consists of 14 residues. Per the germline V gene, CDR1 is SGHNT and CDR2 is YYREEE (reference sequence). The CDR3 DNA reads TGTGCCAGCAGCGGAGGACTAGCGGGAGGGAAGCAGTTCTTC. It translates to CASSGGLAGGKQFF. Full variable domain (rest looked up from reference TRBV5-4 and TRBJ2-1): ETGVTQSPTHLIKTRGQQVTLRCSSQSGHNTVSWYQQALGQGPQFIFQYYREEENGRGNFPPRFSGLQFPNYSSELNVNALELDDSALYLCASSGGLAGGKQFFGPGTRLTVL.

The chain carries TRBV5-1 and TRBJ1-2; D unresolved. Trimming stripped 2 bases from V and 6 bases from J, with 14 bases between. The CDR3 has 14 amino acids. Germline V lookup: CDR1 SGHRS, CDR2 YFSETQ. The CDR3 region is CASSLTNQGNGYTF. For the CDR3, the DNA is TGCGCCAGCAGCTTAACAAATCAAGGAAATGGCTACACCTTC.

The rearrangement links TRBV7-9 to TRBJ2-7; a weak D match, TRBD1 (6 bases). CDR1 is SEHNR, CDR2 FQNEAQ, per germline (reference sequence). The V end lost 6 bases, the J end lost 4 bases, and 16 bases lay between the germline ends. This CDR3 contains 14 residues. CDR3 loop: CASRLQGSGYEQYF. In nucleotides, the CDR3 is TGTGCCAGCAGGTTACAGGGTTCGGGGTACGAGCAGTACTTC.

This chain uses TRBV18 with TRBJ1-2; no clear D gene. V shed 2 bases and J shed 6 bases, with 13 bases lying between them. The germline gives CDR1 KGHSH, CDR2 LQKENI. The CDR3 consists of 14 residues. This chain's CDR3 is CASSPDQRENGYTF. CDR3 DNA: TGTGCCAGCTCACCAGACCAGAGGGAGAATGGCTACACCTTC.

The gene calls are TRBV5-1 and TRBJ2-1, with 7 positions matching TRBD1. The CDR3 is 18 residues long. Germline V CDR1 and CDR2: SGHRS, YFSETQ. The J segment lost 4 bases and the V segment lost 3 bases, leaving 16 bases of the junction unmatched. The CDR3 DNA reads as TGCGCCAGCAGCTCGGGGAGAGCAGGGGGTCAACCTTACAATGAGCAGTTCTTC. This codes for CASSSGRAGGQPYNEQFF.

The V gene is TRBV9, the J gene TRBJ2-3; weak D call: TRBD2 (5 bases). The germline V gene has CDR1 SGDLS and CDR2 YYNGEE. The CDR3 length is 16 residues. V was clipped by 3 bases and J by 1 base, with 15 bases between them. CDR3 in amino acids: CASSEGSGEGTDTQYF. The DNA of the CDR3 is TGTGCCAGCAGCGAAGGAAGCGGCGAGGGCACAGATACGCAGTATTTT. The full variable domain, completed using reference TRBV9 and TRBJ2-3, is DSGVTQTPKHLITATGQRVTLRCSPRSGDLSVYWYQQSLDQGLQFLIQYYNGEERAKGNILERFSAQQFPDLHSELNLSSLELGDSALYFCASSEGSGEGTDTQYFGPGTRLTVL.

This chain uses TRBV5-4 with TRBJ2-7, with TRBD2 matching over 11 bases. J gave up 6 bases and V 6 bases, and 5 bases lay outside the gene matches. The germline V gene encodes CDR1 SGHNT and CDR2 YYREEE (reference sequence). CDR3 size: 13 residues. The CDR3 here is CASNKGLAAEQYF. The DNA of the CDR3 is TGTGCCAGCAACAAGGGACTAGCGGCCGAGCAGTACTTC.

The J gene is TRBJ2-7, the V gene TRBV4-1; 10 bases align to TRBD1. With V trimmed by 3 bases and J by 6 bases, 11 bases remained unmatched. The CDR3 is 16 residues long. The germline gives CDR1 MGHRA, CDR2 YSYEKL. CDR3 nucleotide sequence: TGCGCCAGCAGCCAGTCGCCGGGACAGGGGTTGTCCGAGCAGTACTTC. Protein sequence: CASSQSPGQGLSEQYF.

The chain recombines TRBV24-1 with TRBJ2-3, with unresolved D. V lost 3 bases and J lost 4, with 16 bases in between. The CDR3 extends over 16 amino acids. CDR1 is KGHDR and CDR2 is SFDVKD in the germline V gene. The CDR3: CATSDQYSSFADTQYF. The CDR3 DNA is TGTGCCACCAGTGATCAGTACAGTTCCTTCGCAGATACGCAGTATTTT.

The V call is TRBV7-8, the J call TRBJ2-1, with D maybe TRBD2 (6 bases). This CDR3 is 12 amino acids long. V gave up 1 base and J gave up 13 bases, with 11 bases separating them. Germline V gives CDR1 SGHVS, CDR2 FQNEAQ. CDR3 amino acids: CASSLVAGGQFF. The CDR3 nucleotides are TGTGCCAGCAGCTTAGTGGCCGGGGGACAGTTCTTC.

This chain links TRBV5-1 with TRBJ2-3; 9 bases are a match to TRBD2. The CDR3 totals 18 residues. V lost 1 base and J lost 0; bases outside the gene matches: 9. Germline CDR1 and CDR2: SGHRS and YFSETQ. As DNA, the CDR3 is TGCGCCAGCAGCTTGCTTCTAGCGGGATACGCTAGCACAGATACGCAGTATTTT. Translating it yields CASSLLLAGYASTDTQYF.

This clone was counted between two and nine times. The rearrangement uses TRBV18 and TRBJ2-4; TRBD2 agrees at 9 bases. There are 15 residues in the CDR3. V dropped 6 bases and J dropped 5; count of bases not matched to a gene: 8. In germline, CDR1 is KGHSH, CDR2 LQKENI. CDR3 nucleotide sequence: TGTGCCAGCTCCTATAGCGGGAGTGGCGAAAACATTCAGTACTTC. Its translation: CASSYSGSGENIQYF.

The chain's CDR3 is CASWDRPYGYTF. DNA for the CDR3: TGTGCCAGCTGGGACAGACCTTATGGCTACACCTTC. This chain links TRBV28 with TRBJ1-2, with 7 bases aligning to TRBD1. CDR3 length equals 12 residues. Trimming removed 8 bases from V and 5 bases from J; junction bases left unmatched: 5. Per germline, CDR1 MDHEN and CDR2 SYDVKM.

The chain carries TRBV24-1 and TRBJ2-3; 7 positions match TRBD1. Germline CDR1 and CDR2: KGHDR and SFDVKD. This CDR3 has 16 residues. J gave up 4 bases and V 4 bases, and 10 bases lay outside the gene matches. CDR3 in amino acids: CATSDSRIQGSDTQYF. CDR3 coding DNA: TGTGCCACCAGTGACTCGAGAATACAGGGGTCAGATACGCAGTATTTT.

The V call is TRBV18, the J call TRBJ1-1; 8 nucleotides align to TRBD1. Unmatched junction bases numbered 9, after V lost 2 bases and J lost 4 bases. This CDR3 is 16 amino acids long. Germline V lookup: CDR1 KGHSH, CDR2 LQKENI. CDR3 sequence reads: CASSPTGGEKITEAFF. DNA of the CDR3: TGTGCCAGCTCACCAACAGGGGGAGAGAAAATCACTGAAGCTTTCTTT.

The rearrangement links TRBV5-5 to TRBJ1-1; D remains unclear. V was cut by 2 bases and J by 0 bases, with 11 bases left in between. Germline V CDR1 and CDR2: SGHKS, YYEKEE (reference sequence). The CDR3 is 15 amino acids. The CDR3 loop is CASSFVAAMNTEAFF. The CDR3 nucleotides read TGTGCCAGCAGCTTCGTAGCTGCCATGAACACTGAAGCTTTCTTT.